This T cell receptor beta chain was profiled in a study of control samples from healthy donors and cancer patients. Libraries were prepared by immunoSEQ multiplex PCR; TCRdb keeps only in-frame clonotypes and omits some of them. The data hold about 130,000 clones, with about 90% observed a single time. The CDR3 runs to 15 residues. CDR1 is LNHDA, CDR2 SQIVND, per germline (reference sequence). V gave up 2 bases and J gave up 2 bases; unmatched junction bases: 1. The TCR originated in a man aged 18 to 35 in good health. The V call is TRBV19, the J call TRBJ1-3, with TRBD1 matching over 9 bases. The sample comprised blood. The CDR3 DNA sequence: TGTGCCAGTAGTATAAGGACAGGGGCTGGAAACACCATATATTTT. Translation: CASSIRTGAGNTIYF.